This T cell receptor (beta chain) appears in the sequencing data of a study of cytomegalovirus exposure and HLA in healthy donors (dated by TCRdb to 2015 to 2018). For the study in its entirety: In an earlier analysis of approximately 500 of the donors, 250 to 300 Gb of sequence data and 95 million to 130 million unique TCR beta sequences from roughly 200 million T cells were reported. To predict cytomegalovirus infection status, the study combined high-throughput TCR immunosequencing, statistical association of individual TCRs with disease status, and machine learning. In the later analysis, no new phenotypic data were used to find candidate immune exposures; instead, reliance was placed on TCR beta sequences and their occurrence across donors. The study used immunosequencing to profile the T cell repertoires of about 670 subjects and linked those repertoires to cytomegalovirus serostatus. The study aimed to test whether cataloging public T cell receptors could reveal signatures of past pathogen exposure. All discovery cohort repertoires had been generated using a single sequencing platform. Across approximately 400 genotyped donors of the cohort, an average of roughly 250,000 unique TCR beta nucleotide sequences per donor were sequenced, and approximately 17% of those sequences were non-productive. Genome-wide SNP genotypes for about 65% of the 666 donors were used in a later genetic analysis, which treated that subset as a discovery cohort. Typing coverage differed by locus: A, B, C, DRB1 and DQB1 were typed in roughly 620-640 donors, DQA1 in 522, DPA1 in nearly 610, and DPB1 in approximately 450. Approximately 300 gigabases of sequencing data and roughly 81 million unique TCR sequences made up an early release that covered several hundred HLA-typed donors. Of the 300 to 500 genotyped donors, roughly 80% were placed in the genetic ancestry cluster associated with self-reported Caucasian donors. Roughly 5 DR-DQ haplotypes were handled as single units for association and clustering, since linkage in the cohort was strong. Both class I and class II loci were covered by HLA typing, at four-digit resolution. A later analysis re-examined previously published TCR beta repertoires from roughly 650 donors and added high-resolution HLA genotyping to investigate patterns of TCR occurrence. Besides the first cohort of about 730 subjects, a separate validation cohort made up of roughly 120 different subjects was used. Donor age, sex, ethnicity and CMV serostatus were collected together with the repertoire data. An earlier analysis of some 500 of the donors used high-throughput TCR beta sequencing to judge whether each TCR beta V gene segment behaved as functional or pseudogenic.

CDR1 SGHVS and CDR2 FNYEAQ were looked up in the germline V gene. The CDR3 has 16 amino acids, counting the end cysteine and phenylalanine. Only the CDR3 DNA stays, 48 bases, in frame from base 1. V loses 5 bases at its end and J loses 5 bases; junction bases beyond the gene matches: 12. Regarding this clone: It lacks a known antigen.

The cohort comprised some 700 healthy bone marrow donors. At the time of sampling, all cohort members were nominally healthy, though unrecorded immune exposures were likely present. The donor was CMV seropositive and was included in the group of about 290 seropositive cohort members. Each donor provided a peripheral blood sample, and peripheral blood mononuclear cells were used for TCR beta sequencing. The Qiagen DNeasy Blood Extraction Kit was used to extract genomic DNA from the blood cell samples. Beyond this particular receptor, the publication reports: Correlated functional status among segregating V segments might be attributable to linkage disequilibrium, but an unknown experimental factor could not be ruled out. In a later analysis, HLA-associated TCR beta chains were found to be more clonally expanded and to have lower generation probabilities than equally common non-associated chains. This cohort had only TCR beta chains sequenced, and the lack of alpha or paired-chain data limited which features could be detected. Because HLA typing was unavailable for some donors at each locus, only the typed subset was used in association tests. In vitro tests confirmed that three of the cytomegalovirus-associated TCR beta chains recognize cytomegalovirus antigens. A further reported finding was that TCR beta sequences accurately predicted the HLA-A and HLA-B alleles for most subjects in the first cohort. Roughly uniform sequencing depth across donors was assumed in presence/absence analyses, although this assumption may not hold. The authors suggested that the approach could potentially be generalized to other disease states and immunological phenotypes. At a false discovery rate of 0.05, a later analysis linked about 16,000 TCR beta sequences to specific HLA alleles. The earlier analysis of 587 of the donors excluded fewer than 20 rarely observed V segments, including chromosome 9 orphons, because counts were too low. The study gave a list of more than 150 TCR beta chains associated with cytomegalovirus. The classifier was reported to diagnose cytomegalovirus status with high specificity and sensitivity in both the original cohort and the validation cohort. Broadly in line with IMGT annotations, most TCR beta V segments showed up in productive rearrangements about 87% or about 30% of the time in an earlier analysis of roughly 590 of the donors. In a later analysis, TCR association rates were found to vary across HLA loci, with the most associated TCRs seen for DRB1 alleles and the fewest for HLA-C alleles. Most CMV-associated TCR beta chains appeared to be HLA-restricted in a later analysis, and the HLA associations seemed to be driven largely by CMV exposure. A group of highly shared sequence variants was considered likely to be a technical artifact of the sequencing pipeline. The only immune exposure information available for the cohort was CMV serostatus. Some IMGT-functional V segments, including TRBV6-2 and TRBV6-3, could not be distinguished by the 87-base-pair reads and were therefore excluded. In a later analysis, several top co-occurrence clusters were reported to appear linked to parvovirus B19, influenza, CMV and Epstein-Barr virus. A later genetic analysis associated a missense DCLRE1C variant with V-gene and J-gene trimming of TCR beta chains, and an independent cohort replicated the association. A later genetic analysis reported fewer N-insertions in productive TCRs among donors in an Asian-associated ancestry cluster than the roughly 690-donor mean. When HLA alleles, especially DR and DQ, strongly co-occurred, TCR associations were difficult to assign to individual alleles. Across donors, most TCR sequences were observed very rarely, whereas some public TCRs were present in many individuals.

The library was produced with the immunoSEQ multiplex PCR assay. For the multiplex PCR, a mixture combining 60 forward primers for TCR Vbeta segments and 13 reverse primers for TCR Jbeta segments was used. The CDR3 region of rearranged TCR beta genes was amplified from genomic DNA by a multiplex PCR assay. On the Illumina HiSeq System, the amplified TCR beta libraries were sequenced as 87-base-pair reads. On the authors' methods: A later analysis counted 75 million to 100 million unique TCR beta chains across the 550 to 700 repertoires, and some 11 million of these chains were shared by at least two donors. Raw reads were error-corrected and collapsed into unique sequences by a nearest-neighbor algorithm in which closely related sequences were merged to remove PCR and sequencing errors. To assign V, D and J gene segments, CDR3 sequences were aligned to IMGT reference sequences. For a sequence to be retained, a match of at least six nucleotides was required to both a V gene segment and a J gene segment. Rearrangements were called productive when the CDR3 lacked stop codons and stayed in frame with V and J; all others were non-productive. Following IMGT convention, CDR3 was defined as the stretch from the second conserved V-encoded cysteine to the conserved J-encoded phenylalanine. Sequences without an unambiguous match to a single V gene segment were excluded from the earlier analysis of a few hundred of the donors. An earlier analysis of several hundred of the donors called V segments functional above 56.7% productive rearrangements and segregating when the between-donor standard deviation exceeded 5%. To diagnose cytomegalovirus status from the catalog of TCR beta chain sequences, a statistical classification framework was built. A later analysis assigned V and J genes by comparing TCR nucleotide sequences with IMGT/GENE-DB human TR gene sequences. A later analysis assigned CDR3 sequences and most-parsimonious VDJ recombination scenarios with the TCRdist pipeline. In a later analysis, each TCR beta chain was defined by its CDR3 amino acid sequence together with its V-gene family, and reads without a unique V-gene family were excluded. As a way to deal with suspected cross-contamination and a sequencing artifact, a later analysis dropped 450 to 600 nucleotide sequences that were highly shared and had low generation probability. For each public chain, a later analysis derived a clonal expansion index from normalized ranks of inferred template counts within each repertoire. A later analysis computed generation probabilities with a VDJ recombination model fitted to out-of-frame rearrangements, and checked the results against IGoR. In a later analysis, hypergeometric tests were used to score TCR-TCR, TCR-HLA and TCR-CMV co-occurrence, with a repertoire-size bias correction applied to TCR pairs. To estimate false discovery rates, a later analysis permuted the HLA or CMV assignments 20 times. In a later analysis, co-occurring TCRs were grouped with DBSCAN, and TCRdist sequence similarity was added when clustering was performed within HLA-allele-positive subsets. Repertoires with fewer than 30,000 or more than 120,000 public chains were left out of co-occurrence clustering, as were five repertoires with anomalous nucleotide sharing. The table comes from immuneACCESS by way of TCRdb, which keeps in-frame sequences with V and J called. Part of the clones is missing from these tables; in studies checked, under half for an unresolved V gene and the rest for unknown reasons. D and trimming come from the DNA, and the V and J calls and clone size come from that table. In this sample's table one finds over 200,000 clones. Together, the top ten hold roughly 0.89% of the sample.

This sequence originates from a woman in her 30s in good health and CMV-seropositive. The rearrangement joined TRBV7-6 to TRBJ1-1; TRBD1 matches 9 bases in the middle. Material for sequencing was PBMCs. The CDR3: CASSLGPGQGRTEAFF. The DNA sequence is given as TGTGCCAGCAGCCTGGGACCAGGACAGGGGAGGACTGAAGCTTTCTTT.